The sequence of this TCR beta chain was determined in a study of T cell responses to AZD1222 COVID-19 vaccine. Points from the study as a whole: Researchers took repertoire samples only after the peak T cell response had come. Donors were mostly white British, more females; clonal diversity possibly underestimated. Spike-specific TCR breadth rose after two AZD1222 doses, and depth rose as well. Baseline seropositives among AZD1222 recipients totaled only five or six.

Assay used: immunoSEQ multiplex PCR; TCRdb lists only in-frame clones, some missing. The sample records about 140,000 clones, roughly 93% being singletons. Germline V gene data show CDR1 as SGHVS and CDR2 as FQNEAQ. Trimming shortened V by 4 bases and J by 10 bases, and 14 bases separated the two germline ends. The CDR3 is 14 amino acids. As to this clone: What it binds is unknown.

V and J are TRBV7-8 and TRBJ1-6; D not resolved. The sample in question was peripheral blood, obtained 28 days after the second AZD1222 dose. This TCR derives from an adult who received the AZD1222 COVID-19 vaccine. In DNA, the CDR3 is TGTGCCAGCAGCTCGGATTCCTTTGGGTCACCCCTCCACTTT. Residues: CASSSDSFGSPLHF.